Listed below are T cell receptor beta chains from one sample, sequenced in a study of T cell changes during pregnancy in multiple sclerosis. The repertoire was sequenced with immunoSEQ multiplex PCR; TCRdb's copy has only in-frame clones and lacks some. The sample holds about 69,000 clones, roughly nine tenths seen once. Sequenced material: peripheral blood, taken before pregnancy. The receptors stem from a female donor with multiple sclerosis, enrolled in a pregnancy study. CDR3s include the opening cysteine and the closing phenylalanine or tryptophan. Each record gives: D gene, CDR3 length, clone size, V gene, J gene, CDR3 DNA, CDR3 protein. The D gene is left open where the match is weak. Clone size, where shown, is once, few, many, or a class for clones that have expanded.

TRBD2	18	NA	TRBV5-1	TRBJ2-5	TGCGCCAGCAGCTCCGTGGGACTAGCGGGAGCCCGAGGGGGGACCCAGTACTTC	CASSSVGLAGARGGTQYF
NA	14	NA	TRBV14	TRBJ2-7	TGTGCCAGCAGCCAAGGGCAGGGTGTAAACGAGCAGTACTTC	CASSQGQGVNEQYF
NA	14	NA	TRBV6-5	TRBJ1-2	TGTGCCAGCAGTGGCCTGCAGACTAACTATGGCTACACCTTC	CASSGLQTNYGYTF
NA	15	few	TRBV4-3	TRBJ1-5	TGCGCCAGCAGCCAACAGTCAGTTGGCAATCAGCCCCAGCATTTT	CASSQQSVGNQPQHF
TRBD1	17	NA	TRBV12-5	TRBJ2-5	TGTGCTAGTGGTTTGGGGGGACAGACCCTGCCAAGAGGGACCCAGTACTTC	CASGLGGQTLPRGTQYF
TRBD2	17	NA	TRBV10-3	TRBJ2-3	TGTGCCATCAGGGGACTAGCGGGAGGGCCCGGCACAGATACGCAGTATTTT	CAIRGLAGGPGTDTQYF
TRBD1	16	NA	TRBV2	TRBJ1-4	TGTGCCAGCAGGCGAACGACAGGGGGCCATAATGAAAAACTGTTTTTT	CASRRTTGGHNEKLFF
NA	14	few	TRBV7-2	TRBJ1-1	TGTGCCAGCAGCTCTCCGGGGATGAACACTGAAGCTTTCTTT	CASSSPGMNTEAFF
NA	15	NA	TRBV18	TRBJ1-2	TGTGCCAGCTCACAAACGGTCGGGGAAGACTATGGCTACACCTTC	CASSQTVGEDYGYTF
TRBD1	14	NA	TRBV7-8	TRBJ2-7	TGTGCCAGCAGCCCCCGGGACAGCTCCTACGAGCAGTACTTC	CASSPRDSSYEQYF
TRBD1	13	NA	TRBV4-3	TRBJ1-2	TGCGCCAGCAGCCCAGACAGGGGAGGGGGCTACACCTTC	CASSPDRGGGYTF
NA	15	NA	TRBV4-3	TRBJ1-6	TGCGCCAGCACAAGGTCTACAGCCACTAATTCACCCCTCCACTTT	CASTRSTATNSPLHF
TRBD1	14	NA	TRBV9	TRBJ2-7	TGTGCCAGCAGCGCACGGGACAGACCCTACGAGCAGTACTTC	CASSARDRPYEQYF
TRBD1	16	NA	TRBV5-6	TRBJ2-5	TGTGCCAGCAGCTTGAAAACAGGGACAGGGCAAGAGACCCAGTACTTC	CASSLKTGTGQETQYF
TRBD1	11	few	TRBV29-1	TRBJ1-3	TGCAGCGTTGACCCAGGGGGCGGCCTATATTTT	CSVDPGGGLYF
TRBD2	16	NA	TRBV7-2	TRBJ2-1	TGTGCCAGCAGCTTATCAGCGGGAGGGGTCTACAATGAGCAGTTCTTC	CASSLSAGGVYNEQFF
NA	14	once	TRBV14	TRBJ1-1	TGTGCCAGCAGCCCAGGTTGGAATGCGGGAGAAGCTTTCTTT	CASSPGWNAGEAFF
NA	14	NA	TRBV9	TRBJ2-5	TGTGCCAGCAGCGTAGAGGAGGCTATTGGGACCCAGTACTTC	CASSVEEAIGTQYF
TRBD2	15	NA	TRBV11-2	TRBJ2-7	TGTGCCAGCAGCTTAGATATTAGCGGGAGCTACGAGCAGTACTTC	CASSLDISGSYEQYF
NA	14	NA	TRBV27	TRBJ2-1	TGTGCCAGCAGTTTTGGACGGGGCTACAATGAGCAGTTCTTC	CASSFGRGYNEQFF
NA	14	NA	TRBV11-2	TRBJ1-3	TGTGCCAGCAGCTCCCTTAGCTCTGGAAACACCATATATTTT	CASSSLSSGNTIYF
NA	17	NA	TRBV19	TRBJ2-1	TGTGCCAGTAGTAGCGGGCTAAGGTACGGTAAGGGCAATGAGCAGTTCTTC	CASSSGLRYGKGNEQFF
NA	19	NA	TRBV7-2	TRBJ2-1	TGTGCCAGCAGCCTTGTTAAAGGCTGGGACTCTCACGGCCTCAATGAGCAGTTCTTC	CASSLVKGWDSHGLNEQFF
TRBD2	14	NA	TRBV5-1	TRBJ2-1	TGCGCCAGCAGCTTGGAGACTAGCGCTAATGAGCAGTTCTTC	CASSLETSANEQFF
NA	14	NA	TRBV10-1	TRBJ2-2	TGCGCCAGCAGTGGGTACGACAGTTCGCGGGAGCTGTTTTTT	CASSGYDSSRELFF
TRBD1	15	once	TRBV7-6	TRBJ1-2	TGTGCCAGCAGCACCGGGACAGGGGGAATCTATGGCTACACCTTC	CASSTGTGGIYGYTF
NA	18	NA	TRBV19	TRBJ1-5	TGTGCCAGTAGTCAACCCAGCCGGAGGGTAGGGAGCAATCAGCCCCAGCATTTT	CASSQPSRRVGSNQPQHF
TRBD1	14	NA	TRBV6-1	TRBJ1-1	TGTGCCAGCAGCCCTAGACAGGGGAACACTGAAGCTTTCTTT	CASSPRQGNTEAFF
NA	13	NA	TRBV6-6	TRBJ1-1	TGTGCCAGCAGTTACCAGGTGAACACTGAAGCTTTCTTT	CASSYQVNTEAFF
NA	18	NA	TRBV5-4	TRBJ2-2	TGTGCCAGCAGCTTGGGCGGGCGGGCGCGGGCGAACACCGGGGAGCTGTTTTTT	CASSLGGRARANTGELFF
TRBD1	15	NA	TRBV11-3	TRBJ1-2	TGTGCCAGCAGCCAAATAGACAGGGTCGACTATGGCTACACCTTC	CASSQIDRVDYGYTF
NA	17	NA	TRBV30	TRBJ2-6	TGTGCCTGGCGGCAGGGTGGTGGTCTGGACGGGGCCAACGTCCTGACTTTC	CAWRQGGGLDGANVLTF
TRBD1	15	NA	TRBV6-5	TRBJ2-7	TGTGCCAGCAGTAGCGTTGGGACAGGTCCCTACGAGCAGTACTTC	CASSSVGTGPYEQYF
TRBD2	14	NA	TRBV18	TRBJ2-2	TGTGCCACGTCAAAGCGGGAGACAACCGGGGAGCTGTTTTTT	CATSKRETTGELFF
TRBD1	17	NA	TRBV5-6	TRBJ2-3	TGTGCCAGCACCCTCTTGGGGGGCAGGGGGCATTCAGATACGCAGTATTTT	CASTLLGGRGHSDTQYF
TRBD1	16	once	TRBV5-8	TRBJ2-5	TGTGCCAGCAGCTTGGGAACAGGGGCGGCCAAGGAGACCCAGTACTTC	CASSLGTGAAKETQYF
NA	14	NA	TRBV30	TRBJ1-2	TGTGCCTGGAGTGTTGGTATAGCCAACTATGGCTACACCTTC	CAWSVGIANYGYTF
NA	11	NA	TRBV6-5	TRBJ1-2	TGTGCCAGCAGTTCAGGGGATGGCTACACCTTC	CASSSGDGYTF
TRBD2	17	NA	TRBV4-3	TRBJ2-7	TGCGCCAGCAGCCAAGATCCGCCGGGGGGGATCCCCTACGAGCAGTACTTC	CASSQDPPGGIPYEQYF
TRBD2	15	NA	TRBV6-4	TRBJ2-3	TGTGCCAGCAGTGCGCTAGCGGGGGTCACAGATACGCAGTATTTT	CASSALAGVTDTQYF
TRBD1	14	NA	TRBV4-3	TRBJ1-2	TGCGCCAGCAGCCAAGAACAGGGGGCGCCGGGCTACACCTTC	CASSQEQGAPGYTF
NA	12	few	TRBV18	TRBJ1-1	TGTGCCAGCTCACCACAAGGAGCGGGGAATCACTTT	CASSPQGAGNHF
NA	16	NA	TRBV5-1	TRBJ1-2	TGCGCCAGCAGCCCCTGGGTGGGGCCACAAAACTATGGCTACACCTTC	CASSPWVGPQNYGYTF
TRBD1	15	once	TRBV6-1	TRBJ1-1	TGTGCCAGCAGTGAAGCTAACAGGGGGCGCACTGAAGCTTTCTTT	CASSEANRGRTEAFF
NA	14	once	TRBV30	TRBJ2-1	TGTGCCTCCGCCTTGGCGGGGGCTTACAATGAGCAGTTCTTC	CASALAGAYNEQFF
NA	14	NA	TRBV18	TRBJ2-7	TGTGCCAGCTCACCCCAACAGGGTTCCTACGAGCAGTACTTC	CASSPQQGSYEQYF
NA	15	once	TRBV19	TRBJ2-7	TGTGCCAGTAGTATAGCTGTCGGGCGGGCCTACGAGCAGTACTTC	CASSIAVGRAYEQYF
NA	17	NA	TRBV29-1	TRBJ2-6	TGCAGCGTGGGGGCTTCGGGCGGCAGCTCTGGGGCCAACGTCCTGACTTTC	CSVGASGGSSGANVLTF
NA	14	once	TRBV7-9	TRBJ1-1	TGTGCCAGCAGCTTAGGACAGAAGAACACTGAAGCTTTCTTT	CASSLGQKNTEAFF
TRBD2	14	NA	TRBV5-1	TRBJ2-1	TGCGCCAGCAGCCGGGGGGGAGAAAACAATGAGCAGTTCTTC	CASSRGGENNEQFF
TRBD1	16	once	TRBV7-9	TRBJ1-2	TGTGCCAGCAGCTCCCTCCCGGGACAGGTTTACTATGGCTACACCTTC	CASSSLPGQVYYGYTF
NA	16	NA	TRBV7-7	TRBJ1-2	TGTGCCAGCAGCTTCAGACGGACAAAAGGATTCTATGGCTACACCTTC	CASSFRRTKGFYGYTF
NA	14	many	TRBV15	TRBJ1-1	TGTGCCACCAGCAGAGGTGGTCTAGACCCTGAAGCTTTCTTT	CATSRGGLDPEAFF
TRBD1	15	NA	TRBV18	TRBJ1-1	TGTGCCAGCTCAATGACAGGGACGCTGGGGCGTGGGGCTTTCTTT	CASSMTGTLGRGAFF
TRBD1	15	few	TRBV2	TRBJ2-2	TGTGCCAGCAGTGAGGACAGGGGGAACACCGGGGAGCTGTTTTTT	CASSEDRGNTGELFF
NA	15	NA	TRBV30	TRBJ1-4	TGTGCCTGGACTGAGTTAGGACGGGGTAGTGAAAAACTGTTTTTT	CAWTELGRGSEKLFF